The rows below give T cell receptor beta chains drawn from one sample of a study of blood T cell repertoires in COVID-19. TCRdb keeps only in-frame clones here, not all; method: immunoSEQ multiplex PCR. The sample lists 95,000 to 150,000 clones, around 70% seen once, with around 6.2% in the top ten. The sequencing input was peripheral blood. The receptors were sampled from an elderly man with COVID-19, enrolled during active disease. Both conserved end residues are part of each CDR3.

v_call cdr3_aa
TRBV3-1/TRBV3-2 CASSPRRTSGSGEQYF
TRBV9 CASSLGQYNSPLHF
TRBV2 CATMSGGEDEKLFF
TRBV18 CASSPSIAAYNEQFF
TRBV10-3 CAISESGSGLAKNIQYF
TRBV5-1 CASSGLAGETQYF
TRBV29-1 CSVEFGQVAYEQYF
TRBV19 CASSIMGGSFTDTQYF
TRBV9 CASSVGYSSGYEQYF
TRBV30 CAWSVNLTSSANDLNNEQFF